The TCR beta chain under discussion was sequenced for a study of human T cells and chemical hapten exposure. Time point noted: patch test 3, about 24 weeks after DPC sensitization. The treatment: therapeutic diphenylcyclopropenone sensitization with weekly scalp DPC. TCRdb re-called the RACE reads through MiXCR, storing one row per CDR3 protein. The profile shows about 90,000 distinct CDR3 sequences, under 13% of them singletons. This CDR3 contains 14 residues. V dropped 1 base and J dropped 4 bases, with 11 bases sitting between them. In germline, CDR1 is SQVTM, CDR2 ANQGSEA. The material was whole blood, obtained in connection with sensitization to the hapten diphenylcyclopropenone (DPC). This chain joins TRBV29-1 and TRBJ2-1; perhaps TRBD2 as D (5 bases). The sequence was obtained from a young woman with alopecia areata. Some clones in this sample may be carry-over from other donors' samples. Here the CDR3 DNA reads TGCAGCGTTGAAGGAGGGTTGAGGTACAATGAGCAGTTCTTC. Protein sequence: CSVEGGLRYNEQFF.